The rows below give T cell receptor beta chains drawn from one sample of a study of cytomegalovirus exposure and HLA in healthy donors. Here immunoSEQ multiplex PCR was the method, and the copy in TCRdb shows in-frame clones only, minus some. The data contain about 140,000 clones, nearly 90% of them singletons. Sample: PBMCs. These receptors were obtained from a woman aged 40-49 years in good health and CMV-seronegative. Both conserved end residues are part of each CDR3. Fields, in order: D gene, clone size, V gene, J gene, CDR3 DNA, CDR3 protein. D genes are given only for firm matches. Clone size appears in some rows only: once, few, many, or a class for an expanded clone.

>NA|NA|TRBV29-1|TRBJ2-5
TGCAGCGTTGTGTTTTGGAGCCAAGAGACCCAGTACTTC
CSVVFWSQETQYF
>NA|NA|TRBV19|TRBJ1-3
TGTGCCAGTAGTATATCCGGCGGAAGTCGATCTGGAAACACCATATATTTT
CASSISGGSRSGNTIYF
>TRBD1|NA|TRBV5-1|TRBJ2-5
TGCGCCAGCAGCCCAACAGGGGTGGAGACCCAGTACTTC
CASSPTGVETQYF
>NA|NA|TRBV28|TRBJ2-1
TGTGCCAGCAACAGGCCTCTCAATTACAATGAGCAGTTCTTC
CASNRPLNYNEQFF
>NA|NA|TRBV13|TRBJ2-3
TGTGCCAGCAGCTTATCTGGCGGAGGAGCCCCCACGCAGTATTTT
CASSLSGGGAPTQYF
>TRBD2|NA|TRBV7-9|TRBJ2-5
TGTTCCAGCAGCTTCCCGGGACTAGCGATACAAGAGACCCAGTACTTC
CSSSFPGLAIQETQYF
>TRBD2|NA|TRBV19|TRBJ2-5
TGTGCCAGTAGCCCCGTAGGACTAGCGGGAAGTCCGGAGCAGTACTTC
CASSPVGLAGSPEQYF
>TRBD2|NA|TRBV5-1|TRBJ2-1
TGCGCCAGCAGCAGGACTAGCGGGGGCTCCTACAATGAGCAGTTCTTC
CASSRTSGGSYNEQFF
>TRBD1|NA|TRBV30|TRBJ1-2
TGTGCCTGGGGACAGGGCGACACCTTC
CAWGQGDTF
>NA|NA|TRBV15|TRBJ1-1
TGTGCCACAAGAGGGGGCACTGAAGCTTTCTTT
CATRGGTEAFF
>TRBD1|NA|TRBV7-9|TRBJ2-7
TGTGCCAGCGAGCCAGGGACAGGCCACTCCTACGAGCAGTACTTC
CASEPGTGHSYEQYF
>TRBD2|NA|TRBV5-1|TRBJ2-1
TGCGCCAGCAGCTCGAATCCTCTAGCGGGAGTGGACAATGAGCAGTTCTTC
CASSSNPLAGVDNEQFF
>NA|NA|TRBV20-1|TRBJ1-1
TGCAGTGCTCCACAGGGAACTGAAGCTTTCTTT
CSAPQGTEAFF
>NA|NA|TRBV4-1|TRBJ2-2
TGCGCCAGCCGTTTCGGGGTCACGAACACCGGGGAGCTGTTTTTT
CASRFGVTNTGELFF
>NA|NA|TRBV5-6|TRBJ2-5
TGTGCCAGCAGCTTGTACTCAGCCGGAGAAGAGACCCAGTACTTC
CASSLYSAGEETQYF
>TRBD1|NA|TRBV5-1|TRBJ1-2
TGCGCCAGCAGCACCGGTGAAGGGGGCGGCTATGGCTACACCTTC
CASSTGEGGGYGYTF
>TRBD2|NA|TRBV10-1|TRBJ2-5
TGCGCCAGCAGTGCATGGCGGGAGGGCCGTGAGACCCAGTACTTC
CASSAWREGRETQYF
>NA|few|TRBV25-1|TRBJ2-7
TGTGCCAGCAGTAGGTACCTTTTTGAGGACGAGCAGTACTTC
CASSRYLFEDEQYF
>NA|NA|TRBV28|TRBJ1-5
TGTGCCAGCAGCCTCAATCAGCCCCAGCATTTT
CASSLNQPQHF
>NA|NA|TRBV7-8|TRBJ2-3
TGTGCCAGCAGCCTGACTAGAGTAACAGATACGCAGTATTTT
CASSLTRVTDTQYF
>NA|NA|TRBV27|TRBJ2-1
TGTGCCAGCAGTTTAGCGGGACAGTCCTACAATGAGCAGTTCTTC
CASSLAGQSYNEQFF